The present T cell receptor beta chain was sequenced within a study of beta chain features in type 1 diabetes. Study overall: The examined sorted cells totaled 107,917,701 across samples.

Germline CDR1 and CDR2: DFQATT and SNEGSKA (reference sequence). The CDR3 is 11 residues long. The whole isolated RNA underwent reverse transcription, so sequencing captured expressed TCRB transcripts. Repertoires were generated with immunoSEQ multiplex PCR, while TCRdb's copy carries only in-frame clones and drops some. The table has more than 550,000 clones, more than 13% seen once. General study results and limits: There was a moderate but significant shortening of TCRB CDR3s in all four CD4+ subsets of Type 1 diabetes patients. In patients and controls equally, PCR might favor templates that are shorter. The question of HLA type influencing TCRB rearrangement was one that remained unresolved here.

Over 95% purity was reached by all sorted populations. As regards this clone: Its antigen is still unknown. A junction boundary mismatches the germline segment, possibly from a read error.

The chain is built from TRBV20-1 and TRBJ1-1, with D uncertain. The sequenced material came from naive CD4+ T cells from blood. The TCR sequence derives from a young man with type 1 diabetes. The CDR3 region is CSARGDYHILF. The CDR3 nucleotides are TGCAGTGCTAGAGGCGACTATCACATTCTCTTT.